A single sample gave rise to the 17 T cell receptor beta chains below, sequenced in a study of T cells after yellow fever vaccination. TCRdb analysed the 5' RACE reads with MiXCR anew, one entry per CDR3 protein. Among about 170,000 distinct CDR3 sequences, 8% to 13% were seen once, and the ten largest hold approximately 34%. This specimen was CD8+ T cells sorted from PBMCs, taken 15 days after the yellow fever booster vaccination. The receptors originated from a man younger than 30 who received the YFV17D yellow fever vaccine.

The chain has TRBV7-2 and TRBJ2-1; D may be TRBD1 (5 bases). Germline V gene data show CDR1 as SGHTA and CDR2 as FQGNSA. V dropped 5 bases and J dropped 9 bases, with 11 bases sitting between them. This CDR3 is built from 12 residues. CDR3 in DNA: TGTGCCAGCAGCACTCAGGGTCCTGAGCAGTTCTTC. It translates to CASSTQGPEQFF.

The chain combines TRBV4-1 with TRBJ1-5, with D possibly TRBD1 on 5 matching bases. The germline V gene has CDR1 MGHRA and CDR2 YSYEKL. This CDR3 contains 15 residues. The V end lost 3 bases, the J end lost 0 bases, and 9 bases lay between the germline ends. The DNA for the CDR3 is TGCGCCAGCAGCCATGAGGGGTATAGCAATCAGCCCCAGCATTTT. Protein sequence: CASSHEGYSNQPQHF.

There are many counts of this clonotype. The chain is built from TRBV3-1 and TRBJ2-1; D is undetermined. The V and J ends lost 4 bases and 5 bases respectively, with 21 bases between them. Germline V gives CDR1 LGHDT, CDR2 YNNKEL (reference sequence). The CDR3 has 17 residues. CDR3 sequence reads: CASSRKPPGTADNEQFF. The DNA for the CDR3 is TGTGCCAGCAGCCGCAAGCCTCCCGGCACGGCCGACAATGAGCAGTTCTTC.

This clonotype showed up just a few times. The chain recombines TRBV4-3 with TRBJ2-7; TRBD2 might be the D (6 bases). The CDR3 runs 16 residues. The V gene's germline CDR1 is LGHNA and CDR2 YSLEER. Trimming left V 4 bases short and J 5 bases short, with 21 bases between. CDR3 amino acids: CASSPLASQGGHEQYF. DNA of the CDR3: TGCGCCAGCAGCCCCCTAGCGAGTCAGGGTGGGCACGAGCAGTACTTC.

This clonotype was seen only a few times. The rearrangement links TRBV15 to TRBJ2-7; maybe TRBD2 (5 bases). The V gene's germline CDR1 is LNHNV and CDR2 YYDKDF (reference sequence). Trimming removed 5 bases at V and 4 bases at J, with 12 bases between. The length of the CDR3 is 13 residues. The CDR3 nucleotides are TGTGCCACCAGCCCGGGCCGGGATTACGAGCAGTACGTC. Translating gives CATSPGRDYEQYV.

This clonotype was seen a few times. The rearrangement joins TRBV25-1 to TRBJ2-1; the D call may be TRBD1 or TRBD2 (5 bases each). The CDR3 is 10 residues long. Per the germline V gene, CDR1 is MGHDK and CDR2 is SYGVNS. V shed 7 bases and J shed 10 bases, with 8 bases lying between them. The CDR3 DNA reads TGTGCCAGCACCGGGGACGAGCAGTTCTTC. The encoded protein is CASTGDEQFF.

This clonotype was seen a handful of times. The chain joins TRBV6-1 to TRBJ2-2; the match to TRBD1 covers 7 bases. The V gene's germline CDR1 is MNHNS and CDR2 SASEGT. Trimming removed 8 bases from V and 3 bases from J; junction bases left unmatched: 12. The CDR3 runs to 16 residues. The CDR3 bases are TGTGCCAGCCCTTTAGAGGGGGCTCTGGACACCGGGGAGCTGTTTTTT. Translated, it gives CASPLEGALDTGELFF.

This clonotype has a handful of counts. The V gene is TRBV6-2 or TRBV6-3, the J gene TRBJ2-2, with 10 bases that match TRBD2. The CDR3 sequence is 17 residues long. Losses at the gene ends were 6 bases for V and 1 base for J; bases not matched to a gene: 8. Per the germline V gene, CDR1 is MNHEY and CDR2 is SVGEGT. The CDR3 DNA is TGTGCCAGCAGACCCCGGCTAGCGGGGGAGAACACCGGGGAGCTGTTTTTT. Translating gives CASRPRLAGENTGELFF.

The V gene is TRBV4-1, the J gene TRBJ2-7, with D unresolved. This CDR3 has 13 amino acids. Per germline, CDR1 MGHRA and CDR2 YSYEKL. The V end was cut by 3 bases, the J end by 4 bases, with 10 bases between. The CDR3 DNA reads TGCGCCAGCAGCCAGACCATCCTTTACGAGCAGTACGTC. This codes for CASSQTILYEQYV.

This clonotype was observed a handful of times. This chain joins TRBV5-5 and TRBJ2-7, with D maybe TRBD1 (5 bases). The germline V gene has CDR1 SGHKS and CDR2 YYEKEE (reference sequence). Trimming left V 4 bases short and J 1 base short, with 6 bases between. The CDR3 is 12 residues long. The CDR3 bases are TGTGCCAGCAGCCGACAGTCCTACGAGCAGTACTTC. It codes for CASSRQSYEQYF.

The chain uses TRBV6-2 or TRBV6-3 and TRBJ2-1, with D perhaps matching TRBD2 (5 bases). Germline V CDR1 and CDR2: MNHEY, SVGEGT. There are 15 residues in the CDR3. Trimming left V 4 bases short and J 5 bases short, with 15 bases between. The CDR3 nucleotides are TGTGCCAGCAGTTTATGGGGTTCGAGGGACAATGAGCAGTTCTTC. It yields the protein CASSLWGSRDNEQFF.

This clonotype came up a few times. The chain links TRBV7-3 to TRBJ2-1; TRBD2 matches 8 bases. CDR1 and CDR2 (germline): SGHTA, FQGTGA. The CDR3 extends over 15 amino acids. V lost 2 bases and J lost 2; bases outside the gene matches: 2. The CDR3, as DNA: TGTGCCAGCAGCTTACTCGGGGGGGCCTACAATGAGCAGTTCTTC. Amino acids: CASSLLGGAYNEQFF.

This clonotype was counted many times. The chain couples TRBV20-1 to TRBJ2-4; tentatively, D is TRBD2 (6 bases). CDR1 and CDR2 (germline): DFQATT, SNEGSKA (reference sequence). Trimming stripped 6 bases from V and 9 bases from J, with 15 bases between. The CDR3 is 12 residues long. CDR3 DNA: TGCAGTGCAGTCTTGGGGGGTGGCATTCAGTACTTC. Protein sequence: CSAVLGGGIQYF.

The gene calls are TRBV4-3 and TRBJ2-1, with D possibly matching TRBD1 (6 bases). Trimming took off 1 base at V and 8 bases at J, with 15 bases between the two ends. CDR3 length: 15 amino acids. Germline assignment: CDR1 LGHNA and CDR2 YSLEER. The CDR3 sequence: CASSQGLGTSDEQFF. CDR3 bases: TGCGCCAGCAGCCAAGGCCTGGGGACATCCGATGAGCAGTTCTTC.

This clonotype was observed a few times. V usage is TRBV7-6 and J usage is TRBJ2-3; 7 bases match TRBD1. Germline CDR1 reads SGHVS; CDR2 reads FNYEAQ. CDR3 length: 13 amino acids. With V trimmed by 5 bases and J by 5 bases, 4 bases remained unmatched. The CDR3 here is CASSRGQGDTQYF. CDR3 bases: TGTGCCAGCAGCAGGGGGCAAGGAGATACGCAGTATTTT.

Relative to its sample, this clonotype is medium-sized. The chain uses TRBV12-3 or TRBV12-4 and TRBJ1-2; D not certain. The CDR3 extends over 15 amino acids. Trimming pared 2 bases from V and 0 bases from J, leaving 10 bases between. CDR3 loop: CASSLISLANYGYTF. CDR3 coding DNA: TGTGCCAGCAGTTTAATCTCCCTAGCTAACTATGGCTACACCTTC.

This clonotype was picked up many times. The chain couples TRBV5-4 to TRBJ1-1; 9 nucleotides agree with TRBD1. The CDR3 is 17 residues long. J lost 0 bases, V lost 3 bases, and 9 bases had no gene match. Germline loops: CDR1 SGHNT, CDR2 YYREEE (reference sequence). The CDR3 reads CASSSTDYRGLNTEAFF. The CDR3, as DNA: TGTGCCAGCAGCTCAACCGACTACAGGGGGCTGAACACTGAAGCTTTCTTT. The whole variable domain, remainder taken from reference TRBV5-4 and TRBJ1-1, is ETGVTQSPTHLIKTRGQQVTLRCSSQSGHNTVSWYQQALGQGPQFIFQYYREEENGRGNFPPRFSGLQFPNYSSELNVNALELDDSALYLCASSSTDYRGLNTEAFFGQGTRLTVV.